These 32 T cell receptor beta chains were all obtained from the same sample, sequenced in a study of regulatory T cells in long-lasting Graves disease. Time point denoted: persistent/refractory GD, antithyroid drugs over 5 years with positive TRAb. Isolated PBMC RNA provided the starting material for the TCR library. Arm-PCR of CDR3 regions and iRepertoire HTBI primers were the basis on which TCR beta libraries were built. TCRdb itself ran the multiplex PCR reads through MiXCR, one entry per CDR3 protein. The sample lists hundreds of thousands of distinct CDR3 sequences, 21% occurring once. This material consisted of peripheral blood mononuclear cells (PBMCs), taken when the disease was refractory, from a patient treated with antithyroid drugs. The source is a female donor with Graves disease.

This clonotype came up many times. V gene TRBV7-8 combines with J gene TRBJ2-7; D remains ambiguous. This CDR3 has 14 amino acids. Between the trimmed V and J ends, which lost 2 bases and 5 bases, there was a span of 13 bases. The V gene's germline CDR1 is SGHVS and CDR2 FQNEAQ. The DNA of the CDR3 is TGTGCCAGCAGCTTACGGTCAGTATATAACGAGCAGTACTTC. This sequence encodes CASSLRSVYNEQYF.

This clonotype has more than one count but fewer than ten. The rearrangement links TRBV28 to TRBJ1-3; D remains unclear. This CDR3 has 12 residues. V gave up 7 bases and J gave up 0 bases, with 4 bases separating them. CDR1 MDHEN and CDR2 SYDVKM come from the germline V gene. This chain's CDR3 is CASMISGNTIYF. CDR3 nucleotides: TGTGCCAGCATGATCTCTGGAAACACCATATATTTT.

This clonotype was detected ten times or more. V gene TRBV6-9 combines with J gene TRBJ2-5; 8 nucleotides align to TRBD1. CDR3 length equals 14 residues. Germline loops: CDR1 MNHGY, CDR2 SVAAGI. The ends lost 3 bases at V and 4 bases at J; junction bases unmatched: 4. The CDR3 DNA is TGTGCCAGCAGTTACAATACAGGGGGAGAGACCCAGTACTTC. Encoded protein: CASSYNTGGETQYF.

The sample holds many counts of this clonotype. The CDR3 DNA is TGTGCCAGCAGTGCCTTGAACACTGAAGCTTTCTTT. Encoded protein: CASSALNTEAFF. This chain connects TRBV25-1 to TRBJ1-1; no clear D. This CDR3 spans 12 amino acids. Trimming left V 4 bases short and J 0 bases short, with 3 bases between. CDR1 and CDR2 (germline): MGHDK, SYGVNS.

V gene TRBV10-2 combines with J gene TRBJ2-7; D unclear. CDR1 WSHSY and CDR2 SAAADI come from the germline V gene. This CDR3 is 14 amino acids long. V was trimmed by 4 bases and J by 0 bases, leaving 10 bases between them. The CDR3 region is CASSGWNPSYEQYF. The CDR3 DNA follows: TGCGCCAGCAGTGGGTGGAACCCCTCCTACGAGCAGTACTTC.

This clonotype was seen many times. The gene calls are TRBV12-3 or TRBV12-4 and TRBJ1-1; tentative D call: TRBD1 (5 bases). The CDR3 has 14 residues. The ends were cut back, 5 bases at V and 4 bases at J, with 14 bases in the middle. The chain's CDR3 is CASSGTVWTTEAFF. CDR3 nucleotides: TGTGCCAGCAGTGGGACCGTGTGGACCACTGAAGCTTTCTTT.

This clonotype was detected ten times or more. The rearrangement uses TRBV10-3 and TRBJ2-5; 9 positions match TRBD2. Germline-derived CDR1 and CDR2 are ENHRY and SYGVKD. Trimming cost V 6 bases and J 4 bases; bases outside gene matches: 3. This CDR3 is 13 amino acids long. The CDR3 protein is CAISWTSAETQYF. DNA for the CDR3: TGTGCCATCAGCTGGACTAGCGCAGAGACCCAGTACTTC.

This chain joins TRBV5-6 and TRBJ2-7, with 10 bases that match TRBD1. CDR3 size: 13 residues. Germline loops: CDR1 SGHDT, CDR2 YYEEEE. V lost 6 bases to trimming and J lost 6 bases; unmatched junction nucleotides: 6. The CDR3 loop is CASTWDRGGEQYF. The CDR3 region has the DNA TGTGCCAGCACTTGGGACAGGGGAGGCGAGCAGTACTTC.

Concerning this clonotype: A much larger clone differs from this one at a single base, so this may be a read error. CDR3 amino acids: CAISDPGTDETFF. The CDR3 nucleotides are TGTGCCATCAGTGACCCTGGGACAGATGAAACTTTCTTT. The chain employs TRBV10-3 and TRBJ1-1; 7 bases agree with TRBD1. CDR3 length equals 13 residues. Germline CDR1 and CDR2: ENHRY and SYGVKD.

This clonotype has only a few counts. The J gene is TRBJ1-1, the V gene TRBV10-3; tentatively, D is TRBD1 (5 bases). V lost 6 bases to trimming and J lost 5 bases, with 13 bases between them. This CDR3 comprises 13 residues. Germline V lookup: CDR1 ENHRY, CDR2 SYGVKD. The chain's CDR3 is CAIRDTRVTEAFF. CDR3 DNA: TGTGCCATCAGGGACACAAGAGTAACTGAAGCTTTCTTT.

This clonotype was detected a few times. The J gene is TRBJ2-3, the V gene TRBV10-2, with a weak D call TRBD2 (6 bases). The CDR3 is made up of 16 amino acids. V lost 4 bases and J 3 bases, leaving 17 bases between the germline ends. Germline assignment: CDR1 WSHSY and CDR2 SAAADI. CDR3 DNA: TGCGCCAGCAGTGGTGACTTGGCGGGATGGACAGATACGCAGTATTTT. Protein: CASSGDLAGWTDTQYF.

Note on this clonotype: Germline and junction disagree at one end, which may indicate a read error. The rearrangement joins TRBV6-1 to TRBJ1-3, with 8 bases identical to TRBD1. CDR1 is MNHNS and CDR2 is SASEGT in the germline V gene. The CDR3 has 18 residues. The CDR3 bases are TGTGCCAGCAATCGGGACAGGTATCCAGCTAGCTCTGGAGACACCATATATTTT. Translating gives CASNRDRYPASSGDTIYF.

This clonotype was detected ten times or more. The rearrangement joins TRBV27 to TRBJ2-5; D gene uncertain. Trimming pared 3 bases from V and 5 bases from J, leaving 16 bases between. The germline CDR1 and CDR2 sequences are MNHEY and SMNVEV (reference sequence). There are 15 residues in the CDR3. The CDR3: CASSLSTPMGETQYF. CDR3 in DNA: TGTGCCAGCAGTTTGAGTACGCCAATGGGGGAGACCCAGTACTTC.

This clonotype was found a few times. The chain links TRBV6-1 to TRBJ1-2; D uncertain. The CDR3 runs 15 residues. Deletions cut 6 bases from V and 5 bases from J, with 19 bases between. Germline loops: CDR1 MNHNS, CDR2 SASEGT. CDR3 sequence reads: CASRIDTKGRYGYTF. In nucleotides, the CDR3 is TGTGCCAGCAGAATCGACACCAAAGGGAGGTATGGCTACACCTTC.

This clonotype was seen at least ten times. The genes are TRBV28 and TRBJ2-2, with TRBD2 matching over 11 bases. V was clipped by 7 bases and J by 8 bases; unmatched bases: 9. CDR3 size: 15 residues. Germline CDR1 is MDHEN and CDR2 is SYDVKM. The CDR3 bases are TGTGCCAGCACTACCGTAGCGGGAGGGCCGGGGGAGCTGTTTTTT. This sequence encodes CASTTVAGGPGELFF.

This chain joins TRBV28 and TRBJ2-1, with 15 bases matching TRBD2. Per germline, CDR1 MDHEN and CDR2 SYDVKM. The CDR3 length is 14 residues. Trimming removed 11 bases from V and 8 bases from J; junction bases left unmatched: 7. The CDR3 coding sequence is TGTGCCGCCGGGACTAGCGGGAGGTGGGATGAGCAGTTCTTC. As protein: CAAGTSGRWDEQFF.

The chain uses TRBV24-1 and TRBJ2-1, with 7 bases lining up with TRBD2. The CDR3 length is 17 residues. V dropped 3 bases and J dropped 8; count of bases not matched to a gene: 15. CDR1 KGHDR and CDR2 SFDVKD come from the germline V gene. The CDR3 spells CATSDAGLGGSGDEQFF. CDR3 sequence (DNA): TGTGCCACCAGTGATGCCGGGCTAGGCGGGAGTGGCGATGAGCAGTTCTTC.

This clonotype came up many times. This rearrangement joins TRBV12-3 or TRBV12-4 to TRBJ2-5; 15 nucleotides agree with TRBD2. The CDR3 loop spans 17 amino acids. V was pared by 4 bases and J by 5 bases, with 8 bases of the junction left unmatched. The CDR3, as DNA: TGTGCCAGCAGTTCCGGGGGACTAGCGGGAGGAAAGGAGACCCAGTACTTC. It encodes CASSSGGLAGGKETQYF.

This clonotype was picked up a small number of times. The gene calls are TRBV7-9 and TRBJ2-3; perhaps TRBD1 as D (6 bases). V lost 1 base to trimming and J lost 4 bases, with 9 bases between them. The CDR3 is 14 amino acids. In germline, CDR1 is SEHNR, CDR2 FQNEAQ (reference sequence). This CDR3 is CASSLGEGADTQYF. The DNA of the CDR3 is TGTGCCAGCAGCTTAGGAGAGGGGGCAGATACGCAGTATTTT.

Note on this clonotype: This may be a read error, as it is one base from a much larger clone. The CDR3 is CAGSFGANQPQHF. The DNA of the CDR3 is TGTGCCGGCAGTTTCGGGGCCAATCAGCCCCAGCATTTT. The chain joins TRBV27 to TRBJ1-5; possibly TRBD1 for D (5 bases). This CDR3 has 13 amino acids. Germline V gene sequence: CDR1 MNHEY, CDR2 SMNVEV (reference sequence).

V is TRBV11-2 and J is TRBJ2-7; TRBD2 is a possible D gene (7 bases). From germline, CDR1 is SGHAT and CDR2 FQNNGV. V was clipped by 7 bases and J by 0 bases, with 13 bases between them. This CDR3 has 14 amino acids. The DNA for the CDR3 is TGTGCCAGCAACCACAGGGACTACTCCTACGAGCAGTACTTC. Its protein product is CASNHRDYSYEQYF.

This clonotype was counted at least ten times. V and J are TRBV7-2 and TRBJ1-2; D perhaps matches TRBD1 (5 bases). Germline assignment: CDR1 SGHTA and CDR2 FQGNSA. This CDR3 region has 13 residues. Trimming took 2 bases from V and 4 from J, leaving 8 bases between them. CDR3 amino acids: CASSLKGSYGYTF. CDR3 coding DNA: TGTGCCAGCAGCTTAAAGGGGAGCTATGGCTACACCTTC. The full variable domain, rest sourced from reference TRBV7-2 and TRBJ1-2, is GAGVSQSPSNKVTEKGKDVELRCDPISGHTALYWYRQSLGQGLEFLIYFQGNSAPDKSGLPSDRFSAERTGGSVSTLTIQRTQQEDSAVYLCASSLKGSYGYTFGSGTRLTVV.

This clonotype appeared many times. The chain links TRBV13 to TRBJ1-2; TRBD1 matches at 7 bases. From germline, CDR1 is PRHDT and CDR2 FYEKMQ (reference sequence). With V trimmed by 5 bases and J by 5 bases, 11 bases remained unmatched. The CDR3 spans 15 residues. As DNA, the CDR3 is TGTGCCAGCAGCCTCCCCCCACAGGGGCGGTATGGCTACACCTTC. Translated: CASSLPPQGRYGYTF. The variable domain in full, completed from reference TRBV13 and TRBJ1-2, reads AAGVIQSPRHLIKEKRETATLKCYPIPRHDTVYWYQQGPGQDPQFLISFYEKMQSDKGSIPDRFSAQQFSDYHSELNMSSLELGDSALYFCASSLPPQGRYGYTFGSGTRLTVV.

The chain carries TRBV18 and TRBJ1-6; tentatively, D is TRBD1 (6 bases). Germline V CDR1 and CDR2: KGHSH, LQKENI. Trimming cost V 5 bases and J 7 bases, with 12 bases left between them. The length of the CDR3 is 14 residues. The CDR3 spells CASSMRGENSPLHF. The CDR3 DNA reads TGTGCCAGCTCAATGAGGGGGGAGAATTCACCCCTCCACTTT.

This clonotype was detected many times. This chain connects TRBV7-9 to TRBJ2-5; 8 nucleotides align to TRBD1. The germline CDR1 and CDR2 sequences are SEHNR and FQNEAQ (reference sequence). V shed 1 base, J shed 5 bases, and the junction held 6 bases outside the gene matches. This CDR3 is 15 amino acids long. The CDR3 region has the DNA TGTGCCAGCAGCTTAGGACAGGGGCGGATCGAGACCCAGTACTTC. It codes for CASSLGQGRIETQYF.

This clonotype was observed many times. The chain has TRBV6-5 and TRBJ1-1, with 11 bases matching TRBD1. CDR1 is MNHEY and CDR2 is SVGAGI in the germline V gene. This CDR3 comprises 16 residues. The V segment lost 0 bases and the J segment 3 bases; nucleotides outside the gene matches: 3. The CDR3 loop reads CASSYSPGQGDTEAFF. As DNA, the CDR3 is TGTGCCAGCAGTTACTCTCCGGGACAGGGGGACACTGAAGCTTTCTTT.

The rearrangement links TRBV6-1 to TRBJ2-7, with D perhaps matching TRBD1 (7 bases). This CDR3 comprises 13 residues. Trimming took off 8 bases at V and 1 base at J, with 12 bases between the two ends. Germline CDR1 is MNHNS and CDR2 is SASEGT. CDR3 residues: CASAGQSSYEQYF. DNA for the CDR3: TGTGCCAGCGCGGGACAGTCTTCCTACGAGCAGTACTTC.

The chain recombines TRBV10-3 with TRBJ2-3; 8 bases align to TRBD2. The CDR3 is 16 residues long. V trimming: 7 bases; J trimming: 6 bases; junction bases outside the gene matches: 15. CDR1 and CDR2 (germline): ENHRY, SYGVKD. For the CDR3, the DNA is TGTGCCATCACCGCGAGTAGCGGGATGGGGAGGGATACGCAGTATTTT. It codes for CAITASSGMGRDTQYF.

Details on this clonotype: A much more abundant neighbour one base away suggests this may be a read error. V is TRBV5-1 and J is TRBJ2-7; 8 bases agree with TRBD1. Trimming removed 5 bases from V and 5 bases from J; junction bases left unmatched: 9. The CDR3 is 14 amino acids. Looked up from germline, CDR1 is SGHRS and CDR2 is YFSETQ. The CDR3 region has the DNA TGCGCCAGCAGGGTTGGACAGGGAAACGACGAGCAGTACTTC. This encodes CASRVGQGNDEQYF. Variable domain in full (rest from reference TRBV5-1 and TRBJ2-7): KAGVTQTPRYLIKTRGQQVTLSCSPISGHRSVSWYQQTPGQGLQFLFEYFSETQRNKGNFPGRFSGRQFSNSRSEMNVSTLELGDSALYLCASRVGQGNDEQYFGPGTRLTVT.

This clonotype came up a few times. The chain couples TRBV9 to TRBJ2-5; 9 bases fit TRBD2. Germline V gives CDR1 SGDLS, CDR2 YYNGEE. The V segment lost 2 bases and the J segment 6 bases; nucleotides outside the gene matches: 8. This CDR3 contains 15 residues. The CDR3 spells CASSVGGRDAQTQYF. In DNA, the CDR3 is TGTGCCAGCAGCGTCGGCGGGAGGGACGCGCAGACCCAGTACTTC.

This clonotype appeared a few times. The rearrangement uses TRBV4-1 and TRBJ2-7; 10 bases align to TRBD1. Germline CDR1 and CDR2: MGHRA and YSYEKL. CDR3 length: 15 residues. V lost 8 bases, J lost 0 bases, and 7 bases stayed unmatched. The chain's CDR3 is CASWDRGFPSYEQYF. The CDR3 coding sequence is TGCGCCAGCTGGGACAGGGGCTTCCCCTCCTACGAGCAGTACTTC.

This rearrangement joins TRBV7-8 to TRBJ2-7; no clear D gene. Germline-derived CDR1 and CDR2 are SGHVS and FQNEAQ. The CDR3 has 14 amino acids. Trimming pared 5 bases from V and 2 bases from J, leaving 13 bases between. The CDR3 here is CASSLTITTYEQYF. The CDR3 DNA follows: TGTGCCAGCAGCCTCACCATCACAACCTACGAGCAGTACTTC.